This T cell receptor (beta chain) stems from a study of blood T cell repertoires in COVID-19. Study summary: T cells, B-cell-depleted T cells, or PBMCs supplied cDNA or gDNA.

Measured with immunoSEQ multiplex PCR; TCRdb has only the in-frame clones, and not every one. The sample has about 190,000 clones, 78% seen once; the top ten hold approximately 3%. Per germline, CDR1 MDHEN and CDR2 SYDVKM. V lost 6 bases, J lost 5 bases, and 13 bases lay in between. The CDR3 covers 13 residues. The J gene is TRBJ2-5, the V gene TRBV28, with D possibly being TRBD1 (6 bases). Sequenced: peripheral blood. The TCR sequence derives from a woman aged 80 or older with active or convalescent COVID-19. The CDR3 sequence is CASRGSRGETQYF. CDR3 bases: TGTGCCAGCAGAGGAAGCAGGGGCGAGACCCAGTACTTC.